Presented here are 5 T cell receptor beta chains from one specimen sequenced in a study of blood T cell repertoires in COVID-19. Sequencing used immunoSEQ multiplex PCR; TCRdb keeps in-frame clones, though not all of them. The table lists 250,000 or so clones, roughly 89% of them singletons, with 2.6% in the top ten. Sample: PBMCs or T cells enriched from blood (not recorded which). The receptors were sampled from a woman aged 25 to 39 with acute COVID-19.

This chain connects TRBV19 to TRBJ1-5; D perhaps matches TRBD1 (5 bases). Trimming left V 4 bases short and J 9 bases short, with 10 bases between. The CDR3 totals 12 residues. CDR1 is LNHDA and CDR2 is SQIVND in the germline V gene (reference sequence). The CDR3, as DNA: TGTGCCAGTAGTAGGAGGGGAGCGCCCCAGCATTTT. This translates into CASSRRGAPQHF.

The chain combines TRBV7-9 with TRBJ1-1; tentatively, D is TRBD1 (6 bases). Germline lookup yields CDR1 SEHNR and CDR2 FQNEAQ (reference sequence). Trimming removed 5 bases at V and 2 bases at J, with 12 bases between. This CDR3 comprises 14 residues. Written as DNA, the CDR3 is TGTGCCAGCAGCACTCGACAGGATAACACTGAAGCTTTCTTT. Residues: CASSTRQDNTEAFF.

The CDR3, as DNA: TGTGCCAGCAGCTTGTGGGACAGGGATGAAAAACTGTTTTTT. This encodes CASSLWDRDEKLFF. The chain employs TRBV5-5 and TRBJ1-4; 9 bases are shared with TRBD1. The V gene's germline CDR1 is SGHKS and CDR2 YYEKEE (reference sequence). J was trimmed by 6 bases and V by 1 base; bases with no gene match: 1. The CDR3 loop spans 14 amino acids.

The chain combines TRBV5-4 with TRBJ1-2; D not certain. Trimming left V 0 bases short and J 1 base short, with 7 bases between. The length of the CDR3 is 14 residues. Germline loops: CDR1 SGHNT, CDR2 YYREEE (reference sequence). The CDR3 region is CASSLDPDNYGYTF. The CDR3 coding sequence is TGTGCCAGCAGCTTGGATCCAGATAACTATGGCTACACCTTC.

The chain uses TRBV19 and TRBJ1-1, with 9 bases lining up with TRBD1. Germline V gene data show CDR1 as LNHDA and CDR2 as SQIVND (reference sequence). The ends lost 6 bases at V and 9 bases at J; junction bases unmatched: 14. The CDR3 has 15 amino acids. The CDR3 here is CASRPRDRVLAKAFF. CDR3 coding DNA: TGTGCCAGTAGACCTCGGGACAGGGTCTTGGCGAAAGCTTTCTTT.